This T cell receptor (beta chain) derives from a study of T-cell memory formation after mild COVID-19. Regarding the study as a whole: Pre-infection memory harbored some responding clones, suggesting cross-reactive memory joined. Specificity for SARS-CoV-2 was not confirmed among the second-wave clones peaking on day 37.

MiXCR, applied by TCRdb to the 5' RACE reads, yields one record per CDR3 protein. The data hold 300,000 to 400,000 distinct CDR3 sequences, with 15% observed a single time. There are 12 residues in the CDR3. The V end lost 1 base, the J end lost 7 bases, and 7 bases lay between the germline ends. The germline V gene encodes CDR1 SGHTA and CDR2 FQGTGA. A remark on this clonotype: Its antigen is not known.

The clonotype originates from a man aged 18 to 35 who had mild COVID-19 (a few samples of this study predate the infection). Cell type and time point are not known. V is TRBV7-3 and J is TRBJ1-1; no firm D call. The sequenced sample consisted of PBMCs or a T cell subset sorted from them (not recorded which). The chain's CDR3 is CASSLRRGEAFF. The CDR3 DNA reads TGTGCCAGCAGCTTAAGACGGGGTGAAGCTTTCTTT.